The clone carrying this T cell receptor beta chain turned up a few times. The junction and the germline gene differ at one end; a read error may be behind it. These data belong to a study of metastatic and nonmetastatic thyroid tumors. Each patient went into thyroid surgery without having received any treatment. Study processing details: A papillary thyroid cancer distant-metastasis classifier was built from CDR3 differences across clinicopathological groups. TCRdb ran MiXCR on the PCR reads. These V and J calls originate from TCRdb's pipeline instead of the authors' own analysis. This table has some 31,000 clones, approximately 15% appearing once. The source of this sequence is a female donor with papillary thyroid cancer or a benign thyroid nodule (not recorded which). Some clones in this sample may be carry-over from other donors' samples. Sequenced: blood.

The CDR3 DNA reads as TGTACCAGTAGTAATGGAGGACAGGGCTTCTACGAGCAGTACTTC. It encodes CTSSNGGQGFYEQYF. This chain connects TRBV19 to TRBJ2-7; TRBD1 matches at 8 bases. The CDR3 extends over 15 amino acids. CDR1 and CDR2 from the germline V gene are LNHDA and SQIVND (reference sequence).